This entry lists 11 T cell receptor beta chains sequenced from one sample in a study of T-cell memory formation after mild COVID-19 (dated by TCRdb to about 2021). The library was prepared using 5' RACE. TCRdb shows the sequencer as Illumina NovaSeq 6000. The public reads were run again by TCRdb, first through fastp at Q25 and then through MiXCR, and only productive beta chains were kept. Each CDR3 protein appears once, grouped with its most common genes and DNA. For this sample the table gives some 440,000 distinct CDR3 sequences, of which around a quarter were detected only once. Around 12% of the sample is taken by the ten largest. Sequenced sample: PBMCs or a T cell subset sorted from them (not recorded which). Every receptor here comes from an adult woman who had mild COVID-19 (a few samples of this study predate the infection). The sample titles of this study are shuffled in the database, so cell type and time point are left out; the donor was told from shared clones.

This chain joins TRBV24-1 and TRBJ2-1; 11 bases match TRBD1. The V and J ends lost 4 bases and 4 bases, in that order; junction bases with no gene match: 5. The CDR3 sequence is 16 residues long. CDR1 is KGHDR, CDR2 SFDVKD, per germline. Written as DNA, the CDR3 is TGTGCCACCAGTGACCGCGGGACAGGGGGTTACAATGAGCAGTTCTTC. It is translated as CATSDRGTGGYNEQFF.

The chain recombines TRBV12-3 or TRBV12-4 with TRBJ2-7; tentative D call: TRBD1 (6 bases). The CDR3 is made up of 14 amino acids. V was shortened by 2 bases and J by 3 bases, with 11 bases between the two germline ends. The DNA of the CDR3 is TGTGCCAGCAGTTTATGGGAAGGGGGCTACGAGCAGTACTTC. Protein: CASSLWEGGYEQYF.

The chain is built from TRBV7-2 and TRBJ2-3, with D possibly TRBD1 on 5 matching bases. Trimming took 5 bases from V and 9 from J, leaving 18 bases between them. The germline V gene has CDR1 SGHTA and CDR2 FQGNSA. CDR3 size: 14 residues. The CDR3 sequence is CASSLPERQWTQYF. The CDR3 nucleotides are TGTGCCAGCAGCCTCCCGGAACGACAGTGGACGCAGTATTTT.

This clonotype was seen a handful of times. V gene TRBV6-6 combines with J gene TRBJ1-6, with 12 bases aligning to TRBD1. The CDR3 contains 15 residues. Germline CDR1 MNHNY, CDR2 SVGAGI (reference sequence). V was pared by 6 bases and J by 9 bases, with 6 bases of the junction left unmatched. The CDR3 DNA reads TGTGCCAGCAGCAAGGGACAGGGGGCGAGTTCACCCCTCCACTTT. Encoded protein: CASSKGQGASSPLHF.

The rearrangement links TRBV5-5 to TRBJ1-5, with D perhaps matching TRBD1 (5 bases). This CDR3 has 15 amino acids. The V end lost 5 bases, the J end lost 3 bases, and 15 bases lay between the germline ends. CDR1 and CDR2 from the germline V gene are SGHKS and YYEKEE (reference sequence). CDR3 residues: CASRISQGYNQPQHF. CDR3 bases: TGTGCCAGCAGGATCTCGCAGGGTTACAATCAGCCCCAGCATTTT.

This clonotype showed up just a few times. J is TRBJ2-7 and V is TRBV23-1, with D tentatively TRBD1 (5 bases). TRBV23-1 is known as an ORF, though its function is uncertain. The V end was cut by 4 bases, the J end by 4 bases, with 20 bases between. The CDR3 runs to 16 residues. The CDR3 DNA reads TGCGCCAGCAGTCCTTCCAGGGTAGTCTTTCGTTACGAGCAGTACTTC. Protein: CASSPSRVVFRYEQYF.

This clonotype turned up a few times. The chain links TRBV5-1 to TRBJ2-4, with no clear D. V shed 5 bases and J shed 0 bases, with 24 bases lying between them. There are 19 residues in the CDR3. Germline V gives CDR1 SGHRS, CDR2 YFSETQ. CDR3 nucleotides: TGCGCCAGCAGTAACCCCCCTGGATTGGGCCGTCTAGCCAAAAACATTCAGTACTTC. It yields the protein CASSNPPGLGRLAKNIQYF.

The chain combines TRBV12-3 or TRBV12-4 with TRBJ1-4; D gene unclear. V was pared by 2 bases and J by 2 bases, with 6 bases between. CDR3 length equals 14 residues. CDR3 protein: CASSLSVTNEKLFF. DNA for the CDR3: TGTGCCAGCAGTTTATCTGTCACTAATGAAAAACTGTTTTTT.

CDR3 sequence (DNA): TGTGCCAGCAGTGATAGAAGGGGGGTGAACACTGAAGCTTTCTTT. Its translation is CASSDRRGVNTEAFF. V is TRBV28 and J is TRBJ1-1; perhaps TRBD1 as D (6 bases). The CDR3 sequence is 15 residues long. Trimming stripped 5 bases from V and 0 bases from J, with 13 bases between. Germline CDR1 reads MDHEN; CDR2 reads SYDVKM. The complete variable domain, with remaining parts taken from reference TRBV28 and TRBJ1-1, reads DVKVTQSSRYLVKRTGEKVFLECVQDMDHENMFWYRQDPGLGLRLIYFSYDVKMKEKGDIPEGYSVSREKKERFSLILESASTNQTSMYLCASSDRRGVNTEAFFGQGTRLTVV.

V usage is TRBV29-1 and J usage is TRBJ2-7; 7 bases map to TRBD1. The CDR3 has 15 amino acids. J lost 0 bases, V lost 4 bases, and 9 bases had no gene match. The germline V gene encodes CDR1 SQVTM and CDR2 ANQGSEA. CDR3 sequence (DNA): TGCAGCGTTGTTCGAACCGGGACAGACTCCTACGAGCAGTACTTC. This encodes CSVVRTGTDSYEQYF.

This clonotype was detected only a few times. This chain joins TRBV6-2 or TRBV6-3 and TRBJ2-1, with 8 nucleotides matching TRBD2. CDR1 is MNHEY and CDR2 is SVGEGT in the germline V gene. The CDR3 length is 14 residues. V lost 5 bases to trimming and J lost 8 bases; unmatched junction nucleotides: 8. The CDR3 region is CASSESAGVDEQFF. The CDR3 nucleotides are TGTGCCAGCAGTGAATCAGCGGGAGTAGATGAGCAGTTCTTC.